Shown below are 20 T cell receptor beta chains from a single sample sequenced in a study of cytomegalovirus exposure and HLA in healthy donors. The study ran its PCR with 60 Vbeta and 13 Jbeta primers. Assay used: immunoSEQ multiplex PCR; TCRdb lists only in-frame clones, some missing. The sample has 130,000 to 150,000 clones; roughly 76% are singletons. Specimen: PBMCs. The source is a human donor in good health.

The rearrangement links TRBV19 to TRBJ2-5, with 7 bases matching TRBD2. The length of the CDR3 is 16 residues. Germline CDR1 and CDR2: LNHDA and SQIVND (reference sequence). J lost 0 bases, V lost 7 bases, and 11 bases had no gene match. The CDR3 loop reads CASTPRGVSYQETQYF. The CDR3 DNA reads TGTGCCAGTACCCCTCGGGGGGTTAGTTACCAAGAGACCCAGTACTTC.

The rearrangement links TRBV4-1 to TRBJ1-1; D ambiguous. Trimming pared 0 bases from V and 0 bases from J, leaving 5 bases between. The CDR3 is made up of 14 amino acids. CDR1 is MGHRA and CDR2 is YSYEKL in the germline V gene. CDR3: CASSQDWLNTEAFF. As DNA, the CDR3 is TGCGCCAGCAGCCAAGATTGGCTGAACACTGAAGCTTTCTTT.

With respect to this clone: The junction does not match germline at one end; this may be a read error. The chain couples TRBV7-9 to TRBJ2-7; D unresolved. This CDR3 contains 12 residues. CDR1 is SEHNR and CDR2 is FQNEAQ in the germline V gene (reference sequence). CDR3 in DNA: TGTTCCAGCAGCTTAGCTGGCAGCGAGCAGTACTTC. It is translated as CSSSLAGSEQYF. Looking up the rest from reference TRBV7-9 and TRBJ2-7 gives the full variable domain: DTGVSQNPRHKITKRGQNVTFRCDPISEHNRLYWYRQTLGQGPEFLTYFQNEAQLEKSRLLSDRFSAERPKGSFSTLEIQRTEQGDSAMYLCSSSLAGSEQYFGPGTRLTVT.

The V gene is TRBV29-1, the J gene TRBJ2-7; the D gene is possibly TRBD2 (6 bases). The V end lost 5 bases, the J end lost 3 bases, and 11 bases lay between the germline ends. The V gene's germline CDR1 is SQVTM and CDR2 ANQGSEA. The CDR3 consists of 12 residues. CDR3 protein: CSVRREDYEQYF. CDR3 coding DNA: TGCAGCGTTAGGAGGGAGGACTACGAGCAGTACTTC.

The chain recombines TRBV27 with TRBJ2-1, with D unresolved. Germline CDR1 MNHEY, CDR2 SMNVEV (reference sequence). CDR3 size: 14 residues. The V end was cut by 2 bases, the J end by 3 bases, with 8 bases between. Written as DNA, the CDR3 is TGTGCCAGCAGTTTAGGTAGTGGCTACAATGAGCAGTTCTTC. It yields the protein CASSLGSGYNEQFF.

The chain is built from TRBV19 and TRBJ1-5; D is unclear. This CDR3 is 15 amino acids long. Germline V gene sequence: CDR1 LNHDA, CDR2 SQIVND (reference sequence). With 6 bases removed from V and 0 bases from J, the gap between germline ends came to 12 bases. CDR3 protein: CASSPLIYSNQPQHF. DNA for the CDR3: TGTGCCAGTAGCCCTCTAATATATAGCAATCAGCCCCAGCATTTT.

The V gene is TRBV6-1, the J gene TRBJ1-4, with 11 nucleotides matching TRBD1. Germline lookup yields CDR1 MNHNS and CDR2 SASEGT. V lost 4 bases, J lost 11 bases, and 3 bases stayed unmatched. The CDR3 has 13 amino acids. The CDR3 DNA reads TGTGCCAGCAGTGCAGGACAGGGGGCGAAACTGTTTTTT. This encodes CASSAGQGAKLFF.

Written as DNA, the CDR3 is TGTGCCAGCAGCTATGGGACAGCAGGATACGAGCAGTACTTC. Protein product: CASSYGTAGYEQYF. The V and J genes are TRBV11-2 and TRBJ2-5, with 7 bases matching TRBD1. The J call may not be correct, given that the DNA end is closer to TRBJ2-7. Germline CDR1 and CDR2: SGHAT and FQNNGV. The CDR3 runs 14 residues.

The sample holds a few counts of this clone. The chain uses TRBV28 and TRBJ2-1; D is undetermined. The CDR3 is made up of 12 amino acids. V was trimmed by 3 bases and J by 5 bases, leaving 5 bases between them. The germline CDR1 and CDR2 sequences are MDHEN and SYDVKM. The CDR3 DNA sequence: TGTGCCAGCAGTTTCTACGACAATGAGCAGTTCTTC. Translation gives CASSFYDNEQFF. The full variable domain, rest sourced from reference TRBV28 and TRBJ2-1, is DVKVTQSSRYLVKRTGEKVFLECVQDMDHENMFWYRQDPGLGLRLIYFSYDVKMKEKGDIPEGYSVSREKKERFSLILESASTNQTSMYLCASSFYDNEQFFGPGTRLTVL.

This chain uses TRBV6-5 with TRBJ2-7; 7 bases map to TRBD1. The V segment lost 6 bases and the J segment 2 bases; nucleotides outside the gene matches: 7. From germline, CDR1 is MNHEY and CDR2 SVGAGI. This CDR3 contains 14 residues. This CDR3 is CASRDRDRPYEQYF. DNA of the CDR3: TGTGCCAGCAGAGACCGGGACAGACCCTACGAGCAGTACTTC.

This chain joins TRBV5-1 and TRBJ1-1; no clear D gene. Looked up from germline, CDR1 is SGHRS and CDR2 is YFSETQ. V shed 1 base and J shed 6 bases, with 13 bases lying between them. The CDR3 length is 14 residues. The CDR3 reads CASSLQREFSEAFF. Here the CDR3 DNA reads TGCGCCAGCAGCTTGCAGAGGGAATTTTCTGAAGCTTTCTTT.

The chain is built from TRBV30 and TRBJ2-3; 10 nucleotides match TRBD2. The junction had 5 bases not matched to a gene; V was cut back by 2 bases and J by 0 bases. The CDR3 runs to 16 residues. Germline V gene lookup returns CDR1 GTSNPN and CDR2 SVGIG (reference sequence). This CDR3 is CAWSLGLAASTDTQYF. In nucleotides, the CDR3 is TGTGCCTGGAGTTTAGGACTAGCGGCTAGCACAGATACGCAGTATTTT.

The chain employs TRBV29-1 and TRBJ1-2; TRBD1 might be the D (6 bases). The germline V and J ends were trimmed by 0 bases and 8 bases, with 10 bases remaining between them. The CDR3 length is 12 residues. CDR1 is SQVTM and CDR2 is ANQGSEA in the germline V gene. CDR3 DNA sequence: TGCAGCGTTGAAGACGGAACAGGGGGCTACACCTTC. It yields the protein CSVEDGTGGYTF.

Points on this clone: A junction boundary mismatches the germline segment, possibly from a read error. This chain connects TRBV5-1 to TRBJ2-1; possible D gene TRBD2, 5 bases. Germline V lookup: CDR1 SGHRS, CDR2 YFSETQ. The CDR3 runs to 12 residues. CDR3 DNA sequence: TGCGCCAGCAGCTTGTCCGGGAACGACGATGTCTTC. This codes for CASSLSGNDDVF.

This chain uses TRBV5-4 with TRBJ1-4, with 8 nucleotides matching TRBD1. Germline V lookup: CDR1 SGHNT, CDR2 YYREEE (reference sequence). This CDR3 contains 14 residues. With 2 bases clipped from V and 7 bases from J, the junction kept 4 bases outside the gene matches. The CDR3 sequence is CASSFSGGGEKLFF. In DNA form, the CDR3 reads TGTGCCAGCAGCTTCTCAGGGGGCGGTGAAAAACTGTTTTTT.

The chain links TRBV7-9 to TRBJ2-7; 9 bases align to TRBD1. The CDR3 consists of 14 residues. Looked up from germline, CDR1 is SEHNR and CDR2 is FQNEAQ (reference sequence). The V segment lost 5 bases and the J segment 6 bases; nucleotides outside the gene matches: 8. The CDR3 coding sequence is TGTGCCAGCAGCCATTCCGGGACAGGGCGCGAGCAGTACTTC. It is translated as CASSHSGTGREQYF.

The rearrangement joins TRBV6-6 to TRBJ2-7, with D maybe TRBD1 (5 bases). Germline V gene data show CDR1 as MNHNY and CDR2 as SVGAGI (reference sequence). Trimming removed 3 bases at V and 5 bases at J, with 11 bases between. CDR3 size: 13 residues. The CDR3 DNA sequence: TGTGCCAGCAGTTATACAGGCCCGAACGAGCAGTACTTC. It specifies CASSYTGPNEQYF.

The rearrangement joins TRBV10-2 to TRBJ1-1; TRBD1 agrees at 8 bases. V shed 6 bases, J shed 3 bases, and the junction held 0 bases outside the gene matches. Germline loops: CDR1 WSHSY, CDR2 SAAADI. The CDR3 has 12 residues. The CDR3 sequence: CASRQGDTEAFF. In nucleotides, the CDR3 is TGCGCCAGCAGACAGGGGGACACTGAAGCTTTCTTT.

The V and J genes are TRBV5-6 and TRBJ2-5; tentative D call: TRBD1 (6 bases). Germline values: CDR1 SGHDT, CDR2 YYEEEE. Trimming removed 0 bases from V and 4 bases from J, with 16 bases in between. The CDR3 runs to 16 residues. The CDR3 loop reads CASSLDPTGLLETQYF. In DNA, the CDR3 is TGTGCCAGCAGCTTGGACCCTACAGGGTTGCTAGAGACCCAGTACTTC.

The chain carries TRBV19 and TRBJ1-6; 8 nucleotides match TRBD1. The CDR3 has 14 amino acids. Germline V gene sequence: CDR1 LNHDA, CDR2 SQIVND (reference sequence). V shed 3 bases, J shed 7 bases, and the junction held 2 bases outside the gene matches. The CDR3 DNA follows: TGTGCCAGTAGTATGGACAGGGCCAATTCACCCCTCCACTTT. It specifies CASSMDRANSPLHF. Combining the CDR3 with reference TRBV19 and TRBJ1-6 gives the whole variable domain DGGITQSPKYLFRKEGQNVTLSCEQNLNHDAMYWYRQDPGQGLRLIYYSQIVNDFQKGDIAEGYSVSREKKESFPLTVTSAQKNPTAFYLCASSMDRANSPLHFGNGTRLTVT.